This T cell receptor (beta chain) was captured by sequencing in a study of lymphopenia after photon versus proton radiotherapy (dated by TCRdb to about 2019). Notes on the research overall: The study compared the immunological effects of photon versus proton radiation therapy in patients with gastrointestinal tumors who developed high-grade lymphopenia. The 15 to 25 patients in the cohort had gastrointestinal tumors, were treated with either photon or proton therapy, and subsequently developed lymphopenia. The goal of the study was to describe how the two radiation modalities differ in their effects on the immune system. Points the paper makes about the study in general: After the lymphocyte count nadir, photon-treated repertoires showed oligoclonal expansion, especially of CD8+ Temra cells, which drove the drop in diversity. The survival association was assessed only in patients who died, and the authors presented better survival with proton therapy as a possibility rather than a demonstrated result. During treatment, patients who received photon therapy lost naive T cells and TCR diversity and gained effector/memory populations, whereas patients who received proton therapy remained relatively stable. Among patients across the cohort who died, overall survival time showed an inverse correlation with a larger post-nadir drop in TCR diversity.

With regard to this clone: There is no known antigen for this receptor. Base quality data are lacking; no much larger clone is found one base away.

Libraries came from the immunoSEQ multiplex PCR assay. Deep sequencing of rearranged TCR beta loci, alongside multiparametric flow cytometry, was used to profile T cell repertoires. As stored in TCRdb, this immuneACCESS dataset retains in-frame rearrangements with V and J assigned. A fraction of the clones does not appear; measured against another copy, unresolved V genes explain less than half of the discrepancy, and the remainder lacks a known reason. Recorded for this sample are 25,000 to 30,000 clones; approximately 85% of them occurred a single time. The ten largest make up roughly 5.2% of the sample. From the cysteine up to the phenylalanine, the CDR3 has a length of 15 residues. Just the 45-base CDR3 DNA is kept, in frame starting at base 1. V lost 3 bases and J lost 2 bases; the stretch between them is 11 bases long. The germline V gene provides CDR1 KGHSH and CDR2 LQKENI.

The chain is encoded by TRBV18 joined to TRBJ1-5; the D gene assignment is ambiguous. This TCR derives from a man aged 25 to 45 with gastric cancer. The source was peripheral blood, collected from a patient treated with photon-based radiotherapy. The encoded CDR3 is CASSPNYSGNQPQHF. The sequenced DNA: TGTGCCAGCTCACCTAACTACAGCGGCAATCAGCCCCAGCATTTT.